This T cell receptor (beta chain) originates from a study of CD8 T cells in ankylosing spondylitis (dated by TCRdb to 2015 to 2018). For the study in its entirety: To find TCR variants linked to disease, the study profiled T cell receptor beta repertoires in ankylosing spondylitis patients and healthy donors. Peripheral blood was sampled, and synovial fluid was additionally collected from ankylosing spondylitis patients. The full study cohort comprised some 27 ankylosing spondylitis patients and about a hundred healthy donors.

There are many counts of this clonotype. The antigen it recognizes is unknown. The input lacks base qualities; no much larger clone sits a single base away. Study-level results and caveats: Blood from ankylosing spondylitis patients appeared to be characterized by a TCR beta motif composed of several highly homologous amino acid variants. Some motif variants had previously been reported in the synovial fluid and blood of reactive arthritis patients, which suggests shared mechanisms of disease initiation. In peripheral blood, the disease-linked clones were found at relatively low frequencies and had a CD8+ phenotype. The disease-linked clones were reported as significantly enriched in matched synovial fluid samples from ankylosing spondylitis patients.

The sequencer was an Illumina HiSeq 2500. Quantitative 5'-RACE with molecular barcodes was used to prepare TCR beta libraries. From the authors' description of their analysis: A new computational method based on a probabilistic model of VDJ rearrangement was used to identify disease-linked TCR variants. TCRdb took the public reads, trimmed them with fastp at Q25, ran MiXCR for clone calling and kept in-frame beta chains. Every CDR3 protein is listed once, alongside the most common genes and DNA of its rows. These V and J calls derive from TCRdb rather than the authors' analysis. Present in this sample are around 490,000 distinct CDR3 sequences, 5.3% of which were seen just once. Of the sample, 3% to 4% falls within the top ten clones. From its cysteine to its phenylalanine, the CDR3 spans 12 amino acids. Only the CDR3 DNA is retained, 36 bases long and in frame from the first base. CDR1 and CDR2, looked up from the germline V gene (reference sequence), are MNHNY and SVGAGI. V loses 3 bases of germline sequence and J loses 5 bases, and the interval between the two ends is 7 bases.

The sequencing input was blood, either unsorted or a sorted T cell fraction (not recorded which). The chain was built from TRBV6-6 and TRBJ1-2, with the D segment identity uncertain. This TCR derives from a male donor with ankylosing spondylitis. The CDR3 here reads CASSYLVYGYTF. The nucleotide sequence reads TGTGCCAGCAGTTATCTTGTGTATGGCTACACCTTC.